This is a list of T cell receptor beta chains from one sample in a study of T cells in Graves' hyperthyroidism and ophthalmopathy. Each CDR3 protein is one row after TCRdb ran MiXCR on the multiplex PCR reads. The sample holds roughly 420,000 distinct CDR3 sequences, approximately 15% seen once. Material: blood. Receptors were obtained from a woman aged 18-29 years with Graves' hyperthyroidism. CDR3s leave out the opening cysteine and the closing phenylalanine or tryptophan. The order of the fields is J gene, V gene, CDR3 protein.

TRBJ2-7	TRBV7-7	AIGGLGPYEQY
TRBJ2-1	TRBV15	ATSRDGTSGSSYNEQF
TRBJ1-6	TRBV30	AWRREGRINNSPLH
TRBJ1-3	TRBV10-1	ASSGASSGNTIY
TRBJ1-5	TRBV6-5	ASSSVFGRDPNQPQH
TRBJ1-6	TRBV9	ASSVDTGTGASPLH
TRBJ2-2	TRBV11-2	ASSRDRGLTGELF
TRBJ1-4	TRBV4-1	ASSQKKTGRINEKLF
TRBJ1-3	TRBV5-8	ASSSRGTGGRNTGNTIY
TRBJ2-3	TRBV5-4	ASSFQGGRADTQY
TRBJ2-1	TRBV9	ASSVGSSSYNEQF